A single sample is the source of the 26 T cell receptor beta chains below, sequenced in a study of cytomegalovirus exposure and HLA in healthy donors (dated by TCRdb to 2017 to 2019). Library creation used the immunoSEQ multiplex PCR assay. For the multiplex PCR, a mixture combining 60 forward primers for TCR Vbeta segments and 13 reverse primers for TCR Jbeta segments was used. Sourced from immuneACCESS, this table was stored by TCRdb with only in-frame sequences that have V and J called. A share of the clones is absent; for the studies checked, an unresolved V gene accounts for under half, and the remainder has no known explanation. The sample table records some 220,000 clones; 77% of these occur just once. The top ten clones comprise about 2.5% of the sample. Specimen: PBMCs. The receptors here all came from a woman aged 60-70 years in good health and CMV-seropositive.

The chain combines TRBV6-4 with TRBJ2-5, with D possibly TRBD2 on 7 matching bases. V was cut by 0 bases and J by 5 bases, with 13 bases left in between. The CDR3 loop spans 15 amino acids. The germline CDR1 and CDR2 sequences are MRHNA and SNTAGT. In DNA, the CDR3 is TGTGCCAGCAGTGACTCGGCGGGGGCAGGGGAGACCCAGTACTTC. This translates into CASSDSAGAGETQYF.

The rearrangement joins TRBV19 to TRBJ1-5; 7 bases fit TRBD1. CDR1 and CDR2 from the germline V gene are LNHDA and SQIVND (reference sequence). The CDR3 loop spans 16 amino acids. Germline trimming cut 5 bases from V and 2 bases from J; bases unmatched to any gene: 9. The CDR3 DNA follows: TGTGCCAGTAGTTCCCAACAGGGGACGGGCAATCAGCCCCAGCATTTT. Translation gives CASSSQQGTGNQPQHF. Drawing the rest from reference TRBV19 and TRBJ1-5, the complete variable domain is DGGITQSPKYLFRKEGQNVTLSCEQNLNHDAMYWYRQDPGQGLRLIYYSQIVNDFQKGDIAEGYSVSREKKESFPLTVTSAQKNPTAFYLCASSSQQGTGNQPQHFGDGTRLSIL.

The V gene is TRBV18, the J gene TRBJ2-7, with D maybe TRBD2 (6 bases). The V and J ends lost 3 bases and 6 bases respectively, with 15 bases between them. This CDR3 comprises 14 residues. Germline lookup yields CDR1 KGHSH and CDR2 LQKENI. The CDR3 is CASSPTRDSGEQYF. The CDR3 bases are TGTGCCAGCTCACCGACCAGGGACTCTGGCGAGCAGTACTTC. Combining the CDR3 with reference TRBV18 and TRBJ2-7 gives the whole variable domain NAGVMQNPRHLVRRRGQEARLRCSPMKGHSHVYWYRQLPEEGLKFMVYLQKENIIDESGMPKERFSAEFPKEGPSILRIQQVVRGDSAAYFCASSPTRDSGEQYFGPGTRLTVT.

The chain recombines TRBV10-3 with TRBJ2-5; a weak D match, TRBD1 (5 bases). The CDR3 extends over 13 amino acids. The germline V gene has CDR1 ENHRY and CDR2 SYGVKD. Trimming left V 3 bases short and J 4 bases short, with 9 bases between. The CDR3 reads CAISDQGVETQYF. CDR3 nucleotides: TGTGCCATCAGTGATCAAGGGGTAGAGACCCAGTACTTC.

In the case of this clone: This likely comes from a read error, as the CDR3 has no conserved phenylalanine or tryptophan at its end. The DNA is omitted, as the CDR3 cannot be located on it reliably, and the CDR3 follows TCRdb's listing. This chain links TRBV19 with TRBJ1-2; the table names TRBD1, a call not compared with the DNA. Termini included, the CDR3 measures 14 amino acids. From germline, CDR1 is LNHDA and CDR2 SQIVND (reference sequence). The CDR3 loop is CASSIVSGTGGPAV.

The rearrangement links TRBV21-1 to TRBJ1-1. TRBV21-1 is termed a pseudogene. The CDR3 runs to 10 residues. CDR3 sequence reads: CASSNRGAFF. As DNA, the CDR3 is TGTGCCAGCAGCAACCGGGGAGCTTTCTTT.

The rearrangement uses TRBV20-1 and TRBJ2-1; D is perhaps TRBD2 (6 bases). V was cut by 6 bases and J by 9 bases, with 12 bases left in between. The CDR3 loop spans 11 amino acids. Germline CDR1 is DFQATT and CDR2 is SNEGSKA (reference sequence). CDR3 loop: CSAKMGGEQFF. DNA of the CDR3: TGCAGTGCAAAGATGGGGGGTGAGCAGTTCTTC.

There are a few counts of this clone. The chain has TRBV19 and TRBJ1-2; 11 bases are a match to TRBD1. Germline V gene sequence: CDR1 LNHDA, CDR2 SQIVND (reference sequence). The junction had 4 bases not matched to a gene; V was cut back by 4 bases and J by 3 bases. The CDR3 is 15 residues long. CDR3 bases: TGTGCCAGTAGTACGGGACAGGGGGAGTACTATGGCTACACCTTC. Its translation: CASSTGQGEYYGYTF.

This chain connects TRBV5-1 to TRBJ1-2; a possible D gene is TRBD1 (6 bases). The germline V gene has CDR1 SGHRS and CDR2 YFSETQ. The CDR3 is made up of 13 amino acids. Trimming left V 3 bases short and J 4 bases short, with 10 bases between. The CDR3 loop reads CASSSGTPYGYTF. CDR3 DNA: TGCGCCAGCAGCTCGGGGACACCCTATGGCTACACCTTC.

The J gene is TRBJ1-2, the V gene TRBV28; 7 bases are shared with TRBD1. CDR3 length: 13 amino acids. The trim removed 6 bases at V and 8 bases at J, leaving 9 bases unmatched. CDR1 is MDHEN and CDR2 is SYDVKM in the germline V gene. The CDR3 region is CASREPGQQGYTF. For the CDR3, the DNA is TGTGCCAGCAGGGAGCCGGGACAGCAGGGCTACACCTTC.

The chain couples TRBV5-8 to TRBJ2-1, with 8 bases identical to TRBD2. Trimming at V came to 2 bases and at J to 0 bases, leaving 13 bases not matched to a gene. The CDR3 has 19 residues. Germline CDR1 reads SGHTS; CDR2 reads YDEGEE. DNA of the CDR3: TGTGCCAGCAGCTTCATGAGGAGTAGCGGGACAAGCTCCTACAATGAGCAGTTCTTC. Amino acids: CASSFMRSSGTSSYNEQFF.

This clone came up once. No DNA is shown, since the ends of the CDR3 on it are uncertain; the CDR3 is the one TCRdb lists. This chain links TRBV20-1 with TRBJ1-2. Germline values: CDR1 DFQATT, CDR2 SNEGSKA (reference sequence). The CDR3 is 11 amino acids in total, end residues counted. CDR3 region: CSAEANYGCTF.

This chain connects TRBV5-1 to TRBJ2-1; D is perhaps TRBD2 (6 bases). V lost 6 bases and J 3 bases, leaving 13 bases between the germline ends. Germline V lookup: CDR1 SGHRS, CDR2 YFSETQ. This CDR3 contains 14 residues. DNA of the CDR3: TGCGCCAGCACACAAACGGGGGACTACAATGAGCAGTTCTTC. Its translation: CASTQTGDYNEQFF. Using reference TRBV5-1 and TRBJ2-1 for the parts outside the CDR3, the full variable domain is KAGVTQTPRYLIKTRGQQVTLSCSPISGHRSVSWYQQTPGQGLQFLFEYFSETQRNKGNFPGRFSGRQFSNSRSEMNVSTLELGDSALYLCASTQTGDYNEQFFGPGTRLTVL.

This clone has just one count. This rearrangement joins TRBV11-2 to TRBJ2-7; 11 bases are shared with TRBD1. V was clipped by 4 bases and J by 6 bases; unmatched bases: 5. Looked up from germline, CDR1 is SGHAT and CDR2 is FQNNGV. This CDR3 has 14 residues. CDR3 protein: CASSSGQGAGEQYF. In DNA, the CDR3 is TGTGCCAGCAGCTCCGGACAGGGGGCAGGCGAGCAGTACTTC.

This clone was seen only once. CDR3 coding DNA: TGTGCCAGCAGCCTTAGGGACAGTGGAAACACCATATATTTT. This gives the protein CASSLRDSGNTIYF. V usage is TRBV7-2 and J usage is TRBJ1-3; the match to TRBD1 covers 7 bases. CDR3 length: 14 amino acids. Germline V gene sequence: CDR1 SGHTA, CDR2 FQGNSA. V lost 5 bases and J lost 3; bases outside the gene matches: 4.

About this clone: The junction and the germline gene differ at one end; a read error may be behind it. The chain is built from TRBV29-1 and TRBJ2-1; the D call may be TRBD1 or TRBD2 (5 bases each). CDR3 length: 16 residues. Germline CDR1 SQVTM, CDR2 ANQGSEA. CDR3 in amino acids: CSAEGSGASSYNEQFF. CDR3 DNA: TGCAGCGCTGAAGGGAGTGGGGCGAGCTCCTACAATGAGCAGTTCTTC.

V gene TRBV5-4 combines with J gene TRBJ1-2, with TRBD1 matching over 8 bases. CDR1 is SGHNT, CDR2 YYREEE, per germline (reference sequence). The junction had 8 bases not matched to a gene; V was cut back by 6 bases and J by 7 bases. The CDR3 extends over 13 amino acids. The CDR3 here is CASNIPGGFGYTF. In DNA form, the CDR3 reads TGTGCCAGCAACATACCAGGGGGCTTTGGCTACACCTTC. The whole variable domain, remainder taken from reference TRBV5-4 and TRBJ1-2, is ETGVTQSPTHLIKTRGQQVTLRCSSQSGHNTVSWYQQALGQGPQFIFQYYREEENGRGNFPPRFSGLQFPNYSSELNVNALELDDSALYLCASNIPGGFGYTFGSGTRLTVV.

This clone has just one count. CDR3 amino acids: CASSLGSGSAETQYF. The CDR3 bases are TGTGCCAGCAGCTTGGGTAGCGGGAGTGCAGAGACCCAGTACTTC. The rearrangement uses TRBV5-4 and TRBJ2-5; 9 bases agree with TRBD2. From germline, CDR1 is SGHNT and CDR2 YYREEE (reference sequence). V shed 0 bases, J shed 4 bases, and the junction held 4 bases outside the gene matches. CDR3 length: 15 amino acids.

The chain carries TRBV6-5 and TRBJ1-5; D not certain. V was pared by 2 bases and J by 6 bases, with 11 bases between. The germline V gene encodes CDR1 MNHEY and CDR2 SVGAGI. CDR3 length: 14 residues. The CDR3 DNA follows: TGTGCCAGCAGTTACGACGGGATGGGTCAGCCCCAGCATTTT. The encoded protein is CASSYDGMGQPQHF.

The chain employs TRBV4-2 and TRBJ2-1; 9 bases match TRBD2. Germline V lookup: CDR1 LGHNA, CDR2 YNFKEQ. CDR3 length: 17 amino acids. The V and J ends lost 6 bases and 8 bases, in that order; junction bases with no gene match: 17. Here the CDR3 DNA reads TGTGCCAGCAGTTCAAGGGTCGCGGGAGGGCTTGGCGATGAGCAGTTCTTC. Amino acids: CASSSRVAGGLGDEQFF.

About this clone itself: At one end the junction does not follow the germline gene, possibly because of a read error. The chain couples TRBV7-9 to TRBJ2-7, with 8 bases that match TRBD2. The V gene's germline CDR1 is SEHNR and CDR2 FQNEAQ (reference sequence). CDR3 length equals 16 residues. The CDR3 region is CSSSLAGYRGGFEQYF. CDR3 in DNA: TGTTCCAGCAGCTTAGCTGGGTACCGGGGGGGATTCGAGCAGTACTTC.

The chain couples TRBV20-1 to TRBJ2-1; D is unresolved. The V gene lost 0 bases and the J gene lost 7 bases, with 4 bases spanning the gap. This CDR3 comprises 11 residues. Germline V gene lookup returns CDR1 DFQATT and CDR2 SNEGSKA (reference sequence). The CDR3 DNA is TGCAGTGCTAGAGATCAAAATGAGCAGTTCTTC. Protein sequence: CSARDQNEQFF.

This clone was seen a single time. This chain joins TRBV7-8 and TRBJ2-1; 7 nucleotides line up with TRBD2. With 4 bases clipped from V and 3 bases from J, the junction kept 0 bases outside the gene matches. This CDR3 spans 13 amino acids. Germline V gene lookup returns CDR1 SGHVS and CDR2 FQNEAQ. The CDR3 DNA reads TGTGCCAGCAGCTCGGGGGGCTACAATGAGCAGTTCTTC. Translated, it gives CASSSGGYNEQFF.

The rearrangement uses TRBV6-5 and TRBJ2-1; D unclear. Germline assignment: CDR1 MNHEY and CDR2 SVGAGI. This CDR3 has 15 amino acids. Trimming shortened V by 0 bases and J by 0 bases, and 6 bases separated the two germline ends. The CDR3 nucleotides read TGTGCCAGCAGTTACTCCTCTAACTCCTACAATGAGCAGTTCTTC. Protein: CASSYSSNSYNEQFF.

In its sample, this clone was seen a few times. J is TRBJ2-2 and V is TRBV7-2; 11 nucleotides agree with TRBD2. The CDR3 sequence is 15 residues long. CDR1 is SGHTA and CDR2 is FQGNSA in the germline V gene. The junction had 5 bases not matched to a gene; V was cut back by 5 bases and J by 6 bases. DNA of the CDR3: TGTGCCAGCAGCCTTAGCGGGGGGGCCCCCGGGGAGCTGTTTTTT. Protein: CASSLSGGAPGELFF.

The chain recombines TRBV28 with TRBJ2-3, with 9 bases identical to TRBD2. The J segment lost 5 bases and the V segment lost 6 bases, leaving 18 bases of the junction unmatched. The CDR3 spans 18 residues. CDR1 and CDR2 (germline): MDHEN, SYDVKM. The CDR3 loop is CASSKSPAQTSGIDTQYF. The CDR3 bases are TGTGCCAGCAGCAAATCACCCGCCCAGACTAGCGGAATAGATACGCAGTATTTT.